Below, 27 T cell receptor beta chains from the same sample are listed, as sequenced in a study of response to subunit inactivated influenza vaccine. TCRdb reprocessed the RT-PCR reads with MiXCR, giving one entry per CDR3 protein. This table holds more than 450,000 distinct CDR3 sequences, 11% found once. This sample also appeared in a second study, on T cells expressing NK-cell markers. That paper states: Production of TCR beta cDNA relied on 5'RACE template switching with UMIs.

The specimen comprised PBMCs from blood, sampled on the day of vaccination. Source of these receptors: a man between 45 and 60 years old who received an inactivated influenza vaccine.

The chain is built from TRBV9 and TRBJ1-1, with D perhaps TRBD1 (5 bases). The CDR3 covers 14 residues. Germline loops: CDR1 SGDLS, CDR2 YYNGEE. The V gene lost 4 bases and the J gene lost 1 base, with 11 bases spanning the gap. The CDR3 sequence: CASSTGHGNTEAFF. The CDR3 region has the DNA TGTGCCAGCAGCACAGGACACGGGAACACTGAAGCTTTCTTT.

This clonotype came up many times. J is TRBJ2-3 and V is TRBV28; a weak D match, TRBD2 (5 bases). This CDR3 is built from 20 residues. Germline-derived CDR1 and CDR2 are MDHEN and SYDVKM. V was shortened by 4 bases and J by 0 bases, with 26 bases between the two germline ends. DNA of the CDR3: TGTGCCAGCAGTTCGCTACAAACCCCCTGGACTCCCCCTAGCACAGATACGCAGTATTTT. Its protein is CASSSLQTPWTPPSTDTQYF.

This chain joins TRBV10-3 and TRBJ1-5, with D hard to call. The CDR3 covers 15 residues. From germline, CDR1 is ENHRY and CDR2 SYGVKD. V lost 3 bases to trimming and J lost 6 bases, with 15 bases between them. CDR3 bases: TGTGCCATCAGTGATGTGGGCAGTGCAGGTCAGCCCCAGCATTTT. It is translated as CAISDVGSAGQPQHF.

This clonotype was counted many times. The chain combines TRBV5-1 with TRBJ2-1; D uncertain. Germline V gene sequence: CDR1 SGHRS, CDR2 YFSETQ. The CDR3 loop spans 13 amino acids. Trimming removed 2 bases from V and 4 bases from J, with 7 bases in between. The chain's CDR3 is CASSLPNYNEQFF. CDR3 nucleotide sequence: TGCGCCAGCAGCTTACCCAATTACAATGAGCAGTTCTTC.

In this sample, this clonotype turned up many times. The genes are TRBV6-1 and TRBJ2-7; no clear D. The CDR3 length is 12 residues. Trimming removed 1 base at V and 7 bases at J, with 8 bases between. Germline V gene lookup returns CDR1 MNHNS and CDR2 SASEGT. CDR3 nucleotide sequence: TGTGCCAGCAGTGAAGTGGACGCGGAGCAGTACTTC. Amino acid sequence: CASSEVDAEQYF.

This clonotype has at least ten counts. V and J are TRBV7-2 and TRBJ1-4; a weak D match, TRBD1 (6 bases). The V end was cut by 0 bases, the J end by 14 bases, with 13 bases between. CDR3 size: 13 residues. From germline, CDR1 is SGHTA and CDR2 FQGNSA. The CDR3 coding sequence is TGTGCCAGCAGCTTAGCTAGTTCCGGACAGCTGTTTTTT. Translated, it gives CASSLASSGQLFF.

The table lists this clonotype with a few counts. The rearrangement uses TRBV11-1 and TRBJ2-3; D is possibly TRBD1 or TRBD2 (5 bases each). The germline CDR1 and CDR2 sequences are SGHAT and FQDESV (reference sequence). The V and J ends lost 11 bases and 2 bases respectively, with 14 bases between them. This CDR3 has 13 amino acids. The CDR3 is CAGTGASTDTQYF. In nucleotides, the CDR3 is TGTGCCGGGACCGGGGCTTCCACAGATACGCAGTATTTT.

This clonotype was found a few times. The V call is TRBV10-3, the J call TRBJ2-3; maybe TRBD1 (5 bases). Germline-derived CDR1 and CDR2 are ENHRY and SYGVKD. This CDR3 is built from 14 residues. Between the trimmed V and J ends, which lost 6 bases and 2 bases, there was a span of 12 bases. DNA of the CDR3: TGTGCCATCAGGAGAGACAGCTCCACAGATACGCAGTATTTT. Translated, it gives CAIRRDSSTDTQYF.

CDR3 in amino acids: CASSYHSGLAGHNEQFF. The CDR3, as DNA: TGTGCCAGCAGTTACCACTCGGGACTAGCGGGGCACAATGAGCAGTTCTTC. V gene TRBV12-3 or TRBV12-4 combines with J gene TRBJ2-1; TRBD2 matches 13 bases. V lost 4 bases and J lost 5; bases outside the gene matches: 8. The CDR3 runs 17 residues.

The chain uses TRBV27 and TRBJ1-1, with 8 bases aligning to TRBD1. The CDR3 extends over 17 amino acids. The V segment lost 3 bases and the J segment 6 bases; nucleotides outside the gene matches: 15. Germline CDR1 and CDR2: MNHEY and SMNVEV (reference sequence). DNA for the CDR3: TGTGCCAGCAGTTTCATTGGCAGGGGGCTTGATGGCGCTGAAGCTTTCTTT. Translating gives CASSFIGRGLDGAEAFF.

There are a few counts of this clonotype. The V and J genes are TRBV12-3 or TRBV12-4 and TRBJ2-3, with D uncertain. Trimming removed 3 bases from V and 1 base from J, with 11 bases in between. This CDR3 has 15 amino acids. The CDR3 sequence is CASSFEEFRTDTQYF. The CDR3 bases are TGTGCCAGCAGTTTCGAGGAGTTCCGCACAGATACGCAGTATTTT.

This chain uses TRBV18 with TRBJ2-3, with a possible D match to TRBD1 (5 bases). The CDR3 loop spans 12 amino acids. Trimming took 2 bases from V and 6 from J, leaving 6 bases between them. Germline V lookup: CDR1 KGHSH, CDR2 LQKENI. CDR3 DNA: TGTGCCAGCTCACCAAAGGGGGATACGCAGTATTTT. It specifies CASSPKGDTQYF.

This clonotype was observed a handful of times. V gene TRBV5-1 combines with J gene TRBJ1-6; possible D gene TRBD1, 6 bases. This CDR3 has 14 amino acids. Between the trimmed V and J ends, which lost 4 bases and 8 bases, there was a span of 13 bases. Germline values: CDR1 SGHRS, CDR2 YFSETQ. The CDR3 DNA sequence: TGCGCCAGCAGCACAGGGACGAGGGATTCACCCCTCCACTTT. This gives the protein CASSTGTRDSPLHF.

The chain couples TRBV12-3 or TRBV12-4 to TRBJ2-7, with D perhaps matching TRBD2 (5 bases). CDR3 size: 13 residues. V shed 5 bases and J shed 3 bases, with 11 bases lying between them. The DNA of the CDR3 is TGTGCCAGCAGTACACGAGGAGGCTACGAGCAGTACTTC. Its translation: CASSTRGGYEQYF.

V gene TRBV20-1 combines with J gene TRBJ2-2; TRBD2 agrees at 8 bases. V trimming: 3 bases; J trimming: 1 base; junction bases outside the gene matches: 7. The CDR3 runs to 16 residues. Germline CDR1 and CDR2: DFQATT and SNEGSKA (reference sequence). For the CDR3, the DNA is TGCAGTGCTAGTGTAGGCGGGAGGAAGAACACCGGGGAGCTGTTTTTT. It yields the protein CSASVGGRKNTGELFF.

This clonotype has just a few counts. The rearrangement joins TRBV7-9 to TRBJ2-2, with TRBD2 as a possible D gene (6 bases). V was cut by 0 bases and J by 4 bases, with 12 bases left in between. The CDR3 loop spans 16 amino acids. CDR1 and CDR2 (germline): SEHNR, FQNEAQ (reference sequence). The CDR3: CASSLAGSRATGELFF. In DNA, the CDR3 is TGTGCCAGCAGCTTAGCCGGGAGCCGGGCCACCGGGGAGCTGTTTTTT.

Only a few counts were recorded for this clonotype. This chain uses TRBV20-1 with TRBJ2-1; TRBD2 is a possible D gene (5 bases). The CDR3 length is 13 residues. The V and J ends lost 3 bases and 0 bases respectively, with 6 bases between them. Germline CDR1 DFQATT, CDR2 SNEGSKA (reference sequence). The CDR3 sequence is CSASGNSYNEQFF. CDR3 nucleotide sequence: TGCAGTGCTAGCGGGAACTCCTACAATGAGCAGTTCTTC.

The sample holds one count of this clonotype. The CDR3: CSARVDRGLSDEQYF. DNA for the CDR3: TGCAGTGCTAGAGTGGACAGGGGGCTGTCGGACGAGCAGTACTTC. The chain employs TRBV20-1 and TRBJ2-7; 11 nucleotides agree with TRBD1. From germline, CDR1 is DFQATT and CDR2 SNEGSKA (reference sequence). CDR3 length: 15 amino acids. J was trimmed by 5 bases and V by 1 base; bases with no gene match: 7.

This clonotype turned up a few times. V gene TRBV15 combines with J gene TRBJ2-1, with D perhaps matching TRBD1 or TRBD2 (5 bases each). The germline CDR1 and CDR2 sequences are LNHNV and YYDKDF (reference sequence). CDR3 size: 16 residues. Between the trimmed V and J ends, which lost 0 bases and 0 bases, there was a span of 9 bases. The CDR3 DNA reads TGTGCCACCAGCAGAGATCCTGGGGGCTCCTACAATGAGCAGTTCTTC. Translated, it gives CATSRDPGGSYNEQFF.

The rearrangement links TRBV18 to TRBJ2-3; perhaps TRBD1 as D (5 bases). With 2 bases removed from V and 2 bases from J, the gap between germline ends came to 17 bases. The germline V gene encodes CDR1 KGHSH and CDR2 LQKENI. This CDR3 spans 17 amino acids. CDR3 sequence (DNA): TGTGCCAGCTCACCAGGAGCTAGGGGCCTCCCCACAGATACGCAGTATTTT. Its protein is CASSPGARGLPTDTQYF.

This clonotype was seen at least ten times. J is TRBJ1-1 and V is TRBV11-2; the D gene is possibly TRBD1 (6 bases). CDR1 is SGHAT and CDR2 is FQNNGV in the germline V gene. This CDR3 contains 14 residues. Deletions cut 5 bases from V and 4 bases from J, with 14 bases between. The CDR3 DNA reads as TGTGCCAGCAGCCTGAAACAGGGAATCACTGAAGCTTTCTTT. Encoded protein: CASSLKQGITEAFF.

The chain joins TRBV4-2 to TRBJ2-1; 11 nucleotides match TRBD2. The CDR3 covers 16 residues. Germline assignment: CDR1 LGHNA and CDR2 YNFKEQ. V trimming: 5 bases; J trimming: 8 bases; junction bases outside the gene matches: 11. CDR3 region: CASSKLLAGEGDEQFF. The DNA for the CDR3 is TGTGCCAGCAGCAAATTACTAGCGGGGGAAGGAGATGAGCAGTTCTTC.

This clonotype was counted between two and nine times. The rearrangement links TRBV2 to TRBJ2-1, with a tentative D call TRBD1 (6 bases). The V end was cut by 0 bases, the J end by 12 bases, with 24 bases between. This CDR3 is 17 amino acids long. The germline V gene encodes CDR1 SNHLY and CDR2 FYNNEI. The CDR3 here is CASSEALTGRGLRWQFF. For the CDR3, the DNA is TGTGCCAGCAGTGAAGCCCTGACAGGACGGGGCCTCAGGTGGCAGTTCTTC.

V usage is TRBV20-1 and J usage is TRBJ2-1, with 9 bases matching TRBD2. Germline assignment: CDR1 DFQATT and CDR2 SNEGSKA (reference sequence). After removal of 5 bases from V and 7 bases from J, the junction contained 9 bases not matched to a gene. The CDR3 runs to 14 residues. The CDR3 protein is CSAGRTSAKNEQFF. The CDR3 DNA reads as TGCAGTGCTGGCCGGACTAGCGCTAAGAATGAGCAGTTCTTC.

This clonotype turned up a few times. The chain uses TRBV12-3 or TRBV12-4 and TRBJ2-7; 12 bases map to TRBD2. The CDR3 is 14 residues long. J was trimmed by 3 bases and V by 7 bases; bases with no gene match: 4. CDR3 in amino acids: CASTILAGGYEQYF. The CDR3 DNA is TGTGCCAGCACCATACTAGCGGGGGGCTACGAGCAGTACTTC.

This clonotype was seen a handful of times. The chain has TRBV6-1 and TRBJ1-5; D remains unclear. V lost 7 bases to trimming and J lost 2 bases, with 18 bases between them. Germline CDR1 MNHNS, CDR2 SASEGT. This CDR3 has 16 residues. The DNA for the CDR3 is TGTGCCAGCACCCGCTGGGGAAGGGAGGGCAATCAGCCCCAGCATTTT. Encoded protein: CASTRWGREGNQPQHF.

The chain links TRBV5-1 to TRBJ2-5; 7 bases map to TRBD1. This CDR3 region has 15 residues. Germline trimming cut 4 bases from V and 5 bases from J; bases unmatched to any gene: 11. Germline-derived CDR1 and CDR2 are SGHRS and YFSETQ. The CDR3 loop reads CASSRADRVRETQYF. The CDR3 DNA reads TGCGCCAGCAGCAGAGCAGACAGGGTACGGGAGACCCAGTACTTC. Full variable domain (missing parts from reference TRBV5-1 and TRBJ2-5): KAGVTQTPRYLIKTRGQQVTLSCSPISGHRSVSWYQQTPGQGLQFLFEYFSETQRNKGNFPGRFSGRQFSNSRSEMNVSTLELGDSALYLCASSRADRVRETQYFGPGTRLLVL.